This TCR beta chain was sequenced for a study of T cell repertoires in cytomegalovirus infection. On the study more broadly: In public TCR beta signatures, there were indications of both CMV infection and matching HLA type.

Study-wide results and caveats: Identification of carriers of CMV plus the relevant HLA was achieved through cumulative public TCR beta family frequency. Clonotypes of TCR beta that were HLA-C-restricted and CMV-specific dominated the ex vivo response.

TCRdb fed the reads into MiXCR, producing one record per CDR3 protein. The data hold 500,000 to 600,000 distinct CDR3 sequences, with approximately 17% observed a single time. This clonotype was observed a few times. The antigen is undetermined. In germline, CDR1 is SQVTM, CDR2 ANQGSEA. The ends were cut back, 2 bases at V and 5 bases at J, with 7 bases in the middle. The CDR3 spans 11 residues. This clonotype was sampled from a human donor in good health (CMV status not recorded). Some clones in this sample may be carry-over from other donors' samples. Sequenced sample: CD8+ T cells from PBMCs. The V call is TRBV29-1, the J call TRBJ2-7; D gene ambiguous. The CDR3 bases are TGCAGCGTTGAACACCTGGACGAGCAGTACTTC. It is translated as CSVEHLDEQYF.